The source of this TCR beta chain is a study of T cells after yellow fever vaccination. Overall study results and limits: Post-booster reappearance was seen for most primary-vaccination clones (roughly 97% CD4, roughly 86% CD8). Though it reached lower strength, the secondary response hit its peak faster, day 5 versus 15.

With respect to this clonotype: The antigen remains unidentified.

TCRdb reprocessed the 5' RACE reads via MiXCR and lists one record per CDR3 protein. Of about 260,000 distinct CDR3 sequences in the sample, roughly 4.8% were seen once. V lost 4 bases to trimming and J lost 3 bases, with 13 bases between them. The CDR3 length is 14 residues. CDR1 is SGHNT, CDR2 YYREEE, per germline (reference sequence). The V gene is TRBV5-4, the J gene TRBJ2-5, with D hard to call. This material consisted of CD4+ T cells sorted from PBMCs, taken on the day of the yellow fever booster vaccination. This receptor was taken from a man aged 18 to 35 who received the YFV17D yellow fever vaccine. The CDR3 region has the DNA TGTGCCAGCAGCCCCGGGCCAACGGAAGAGACCCAGTACTTC. Amino acids: CASSPGPTEETQYF.